Reported below is one TCR beta chain. Its antigen is unknown. The input lacks base qualities; no much larger clone sits a single base away. RNA was extracted using the RNeasy kit, and about 0.45 to 1 microgram was reverse transcribed with random hexamers. The immunoSEQ multiplex PCR assay, which covers 54 Vbeta and 13 Jbeta segments, was used to amplify TCR beta CDR3 regions. PCR amplification bias was corrected using a synthetic template baseline for primer optimization and computational correction. Processing in the source paper ran as follows. Reads were assigned to V, D and J genes according to IMGT and analyzed in immunoSEQ Analyzer, with only productive sequences retained. Clonality was calculated as one minus the Shannon entropy normalized by log2 of the number of productive unique sequences. For each patient and control, public and private clones were evaluated within the 100 most prevalent clones. Clones were defined as Susac-specific if absent from the healthy and MS cohorts, from roughly 1,100 published viral clones and from other ImmuneACCESS disease sequences. TCRdb itself trimmed the public reads at Q25 with fastp, ran MiXCR and retained productive beta chains. Identical CDR3 protein sequences are pooled into one entry, listed with their most common genes and DNA. The V and J calls, along with clone size, are taken from TCRdb and not from the paper's own processing. The sample table records about 120,000 distinct CDR3 sequences; roughly 95% of these occur just once. Of the sample, over 0.12% is held by the ten largest clones.

The data were obtained in a study of CD8 T cells in Susac syndrome (dated by TCRdb to between 2017 and 2020). Regarding the complete study: Among the sequenced Susac syndrome patients, over five had clinically active disease and about 8 were in clinical remission. At the time of blood withdrawal, Susac syndrome patients were either therapy-naive, taking corticosteroids (with some also receiving IVIg), or on IVIg alone. Whether CD8+ T cell activation and differentiation in Susac syndrome was antigen driven was tested using repertoire sequencing.

Peripheral blood CD8+ and CD4+ T cells from healthy donors, Susac syndrome patients and multiple sclerosis patients were profiled by high-throughput TCR beta sequencing. The Susac syndrome patients fulfilled recently defined diagnostic criteria for either definite or probable disease. Bulk CD8+ and CD4+ T cells were purified by magnetic negative isolation, whereas CD8+ TEMRA cells were enriched by FACS. Blood was drawn into EDTA tubes, processed within 24 hours, and PBMCs were isolated by density gradient centrifugation. PBMCs destined for TCR sequencing were cryopreserved in liquid nitrogen and later thawed in a 37 °C water bath. Purity of sorted or isolated CD4+, CD8+ and CD8+ TEMRA cells was at least 90%. Trimming costs V 8 bases and J 1 base, and their ends lie 11 bases apart. The CDR3 starts with the cysteine, ends with the phenylalanine, and has 12 residues. Solely the CDR3 DNA is kept, with 36 bases framed from the first base. Sequences GTSNPN (CDR1) and SVGIG (CDR2) are obtained from the germline V gene (reference sequence).

Overall results and qualifications from the work: The study acknowledged that relatively few individuals were included in the TCR sequencing and HLA analysis. In the CD4+ T cell repertoire of Susac syndrome patients, clonal expansion was not detected.

Sample: CD4+ T cells from PBMCs. This clonotype originated in a human donor with Susac syndrome. This receptor chain uses TRBV30 and TRBJ1-1; the D gene is not confidently resolved. The nucleotide sequence reads TGTGCCGGAAAGCGGGAGAACACTGAAGCTTTCTTT. It codes for CAGKRENTEAFF.